The 4 T cell receptor beta chains below all came from one sample that was sequenced in a study of identical twins. TCRdb reanalysed the 5' RACE reads using MiXCR and keeps one entry per CDR3 protein. The sample carries around 1.7 million distinct CDR3 sequences, about 32% recorded once. Sequenced sample: cord blood. These receptors all stem from a newborn girl in good health.

This clonotype was seen more than once but under ten times. V is TRBV11-2 and J is TRBJ2-1, with 11 nucleotides matching TRBD2. The trim removed 4 bases at V and 7 bases at J, leaving 6 bases unmatched. This CDR3 has 15 residues. Germline assignment: CDR1 SGHAT and CDR2 FQNNGV. The CDR3 loop is CASSSLSGRGNEQFF. The CDR3 region has the DNA TGTGCCAGCAGCTCTCTTAGCGGGAGGGGGAATGAGCAGTTCTTC. Full variable domain (remainder filled in from reference TRBV11-2 and TRBJ2-1): EAGVAQSPRYKIIEKRQSVAFWCNPISGHATLYWYQQILGQGPKLLIQFQNNGVVDDSQLPKDRFSAERLKGVDSTLKIQPAKLEDSAVYLCASSSLSGRGNEQFFGPGTRLTVL.

The gene calls are TRBV6-5 and TRBJ1-6; 7 positions agree with TRBD1. There are 16 residues in the CDR3. Looked up from germline, CDR1 is MNHEY and CDR2 is SVGAGI. The V gene end was trimmed by 2 bases and the J gene end by 7 bases; junction bases not matched to a gene: 8. CDR3 loop: CASSYAVGQLNSPLHF. The CDR3 DNA reads TGTGCCAGCAGTTACGCGGTGGGACAGCTCAATTCACCCCTCCACTTT.

This chain joins TRBV12-3 or TRBV12-4 and TRBJ2-3; 8 bases fit TRBD1. V gave up 7 bases and J gave up 3 bases; unmatched junction bases: 9. The length of the CDR3 is 15 residues. The CDR3 DNA is TGTGCCAGCACCAGAACAGGGGGGTTAACAGATACGCAGTATTTT. Protein sequence: CASTRTGGLTDTQYF.

This clonotype was counted a few times. This chain links TRBV6-5 with TRBJ1-1; D is ambiguous. The germline V gene encodes CDR1 MNHEY and CDR2 SVGAGI. Trimming cost V 4 bases and J 4 bases, with 13 bases left between them. This CDR3 contains 14 residues. The CDR3 bases are TGTGCCAGCAGTTCACCGGGCGTGACCACTGAAGCTTTCTTT. Protein sequence: CASSSPGVTTEAFF.